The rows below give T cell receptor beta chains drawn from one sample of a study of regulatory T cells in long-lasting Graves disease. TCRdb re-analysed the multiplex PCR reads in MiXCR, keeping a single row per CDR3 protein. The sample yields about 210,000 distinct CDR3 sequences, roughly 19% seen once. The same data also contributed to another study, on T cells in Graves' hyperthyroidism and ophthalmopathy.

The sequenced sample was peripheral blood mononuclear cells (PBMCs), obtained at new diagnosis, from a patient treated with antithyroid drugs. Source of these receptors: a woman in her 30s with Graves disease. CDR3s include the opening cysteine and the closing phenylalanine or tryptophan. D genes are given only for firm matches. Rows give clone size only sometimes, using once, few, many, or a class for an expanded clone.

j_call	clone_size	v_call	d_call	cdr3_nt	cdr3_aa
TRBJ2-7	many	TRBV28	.	TGTGCCAGCAGTGGGGGGGGCGGTGCTGCCTACGAGCAGTACTTC	CASSGGGGAAYEQYF
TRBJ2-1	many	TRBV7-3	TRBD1	TGTGCCAGCAGCTTAATTGGGACAGGGCATTACAATGAGCAGTTCTTC	CASSLIGTGHYNEQFF
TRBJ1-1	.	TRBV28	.	TGTGCCAGCAGTTCATCGGGATTGGCATCTGAAGCTTTCTTT	CASSSSGLASEAFF
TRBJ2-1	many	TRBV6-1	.	TGTGCCAGCAGTGAACAGGCAGGCTCCTACAATGAGCAGTTCTTC	CASSEQAGSYNEQFF
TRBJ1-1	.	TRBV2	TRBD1	TGTGCCAGCAGTGGTACGGGACAGGGTTATGAAGCTTTCTTT	CASSGTGQGYEAFF
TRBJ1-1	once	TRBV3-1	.	TGTGCCAGCAGCCAATTTGCAGCTTTCTTT	CASSQFAAFF
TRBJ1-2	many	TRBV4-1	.	TGCGCCAGCCGTACTCCGACGGCCACTCTTAGTCCTAACTATGGCTACACCTTC	CASRTPTATLSPNYGYTF
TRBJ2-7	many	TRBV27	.	TGTGCCAGCAGTTTGGGGGCAGGGGGGGACTACGAGCAGTACTTC	CASSLGAGGDYEQYF
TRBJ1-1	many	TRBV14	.	TGTGCCAGCAGCCCAGAACTAGGCTCTGAAGCTTTCTTT	CASSPELGSEAFF
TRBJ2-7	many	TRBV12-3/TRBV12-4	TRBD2	TGTGCCAGCAGTTTTCTAGCGGGGGGTGACTACGAGCAGTACTTC	CASSFLAGGDYEQYF
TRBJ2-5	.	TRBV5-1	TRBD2	TGCGCCAGCAGCTTGGCCGCGAGCGGGGCCCAGTACTTC	CASSLAASGAQYF
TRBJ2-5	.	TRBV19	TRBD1	TGTGCCAGTAGTATAGAAGGGGGCGGAAAGACCCAGTACTTC	CASSIEGGGKTQYF
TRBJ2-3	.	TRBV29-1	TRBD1	TGCAGCGTTGAAGTAGTGGGACAGGGAGCTGCAGATACGCAGTATTTT	CSVEVVGQGAADTQYF
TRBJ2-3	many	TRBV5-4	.	TGTGCCAGCAGCTTGGATGTTCCAGATACGCAGTATTTT	CASSLDVPDTQYF
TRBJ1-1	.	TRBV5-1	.	TGCGCCAGCAGCTTGGAATGGAGCACTGAAGCTTTCTTT	CASSLEWSTEAFF
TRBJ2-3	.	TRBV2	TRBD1	TGTGCCAGCCGCAGGACAGGGGGCACAGATACGCAGTATTTT	CASRRTGGTDTQYF
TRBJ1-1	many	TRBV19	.	TGTGCCAGTAGTTTCAGGGGATTTGGCACTGAAGCTTTCTTT	CASSFRGFGTEAFF
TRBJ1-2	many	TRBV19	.	TGTGCCAGTAGTATCTACAGAGGGAACTATGGCTACACCTTC	CASSIYRGNYGYTF
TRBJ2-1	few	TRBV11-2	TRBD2	TGTGCCAGCAGCTTGGCTAGCGGGACCTACAATGAGCAGTTCTTC	CASSLASGTYNEQFF
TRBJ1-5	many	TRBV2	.	TGTGCCATCCAGGGGATGGGCAATCAGCCCCAGCATTTT	CAIQGMGNQPQHF
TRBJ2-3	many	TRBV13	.	TGTGCCAGCAGCTCAATATACGAAAATACGCAGTATTTT	CASSSIYENTQYF
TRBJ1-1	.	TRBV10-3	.	TGTGCCAGCAGTTACTCAGACAGGAGACTGGGAGCTTTCTTT	CASSYSDRRLGAFF
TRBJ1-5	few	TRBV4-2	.	TGTGCCAGCAGCCAAGATTCGGGCGGAGGTCCCCAGCATTTT	CASSQDSGGGPQHF
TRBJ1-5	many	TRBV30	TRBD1	TGTGCCTGGAAGGCGGCAGGGGGCTATAGCAATCAGCCCCAGCATTTT	CAWKAAGGYSNQPQHF
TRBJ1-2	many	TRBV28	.	TGTGCCAGCAGTTTGATAAACGGGGTGTCCGGCTACACCTTC	CASSLINGVSGYTF
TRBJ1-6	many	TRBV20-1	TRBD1	TGCAGTGCTAGAGGTCCCGGGACAGCAGTGGGAACACCCCTCCACTTT	CSARGPGTAVGTPLHF
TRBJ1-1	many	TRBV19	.	TGTGCCACCAACCGGGACCATGATGACACTGAAGCTTTCTTT	CATNRDHDDTEAFF
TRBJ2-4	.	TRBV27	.	TGTGCCAGCAGCGCGGGGCCCAAAAACATTCAGTACTTC	CASSAGPKNIQYF
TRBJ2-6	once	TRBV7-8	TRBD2	TGTGCCAGCAGCTTGATAGTGGGGGGGGGGGCCAACGTCCTGACTTTC	CASSLIVGGGANVLTF
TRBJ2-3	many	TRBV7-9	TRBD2	TGTGCCAGCAGCTTGAGCGGGAGGGGAGATACGCAGTATTTT	CASSLSGRGDTQYF
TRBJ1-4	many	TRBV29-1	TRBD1	TGCAGCGTTGGGCAGGGGGCCGGTGAAAAACTGTTTTTT	CSVGQGAGEKLFF